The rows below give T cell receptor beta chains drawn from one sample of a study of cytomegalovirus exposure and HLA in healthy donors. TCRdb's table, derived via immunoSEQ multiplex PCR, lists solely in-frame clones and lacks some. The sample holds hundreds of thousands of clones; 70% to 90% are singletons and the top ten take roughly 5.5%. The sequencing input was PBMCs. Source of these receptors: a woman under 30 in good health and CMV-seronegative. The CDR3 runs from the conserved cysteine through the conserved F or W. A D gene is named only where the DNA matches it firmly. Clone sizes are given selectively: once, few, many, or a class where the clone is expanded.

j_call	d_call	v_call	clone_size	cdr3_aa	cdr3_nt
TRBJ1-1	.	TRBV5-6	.	CASSSGLYRMNTEAFF	TGTGCCAGCAGCTCTGGACTATACCGTATGAACACTGAAGCTTTCTTT
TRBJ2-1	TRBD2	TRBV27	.	CASNLAGASYNEQFF	TGTGCCAGCAACCTAGCGGGGGCCTCCTACAATGAGCAGTTCTTC
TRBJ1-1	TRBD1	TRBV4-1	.	CASSRGQGNTEAFF	TGCGCCAGCAGCAGGGGACAGGGGAACACTGAAGCTTTCTTT
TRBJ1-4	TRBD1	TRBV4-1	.	CASSHPDREGEKLFF	TGCGCCAGCAGCCATCCAGACAGGGAGGGTGAAAAACTGTTTTTT
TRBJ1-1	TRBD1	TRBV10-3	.	CAMSDRVNTEAFF	TGTGCCATGTCGGACAGGGTGAACACTGAAGCTTTCTTT
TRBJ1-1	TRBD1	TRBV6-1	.	CASTRTGQNTEAFF	TGTGCCAGCACAAGGACAGGTCAGAACACTGAAGCTTTCTTT
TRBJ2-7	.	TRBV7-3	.	CASSLQLGYEQYF	TGTGCCAGCAGCCTACAGTTGGGCTACGAGCAGTACTTC
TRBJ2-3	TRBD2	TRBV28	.	CASSLQASGGPDTQYF	TGTGCCAGCAGTCTTCAGGCTAGCGGGGGACCAGATACGCAGTATTTT
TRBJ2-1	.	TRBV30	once	CAWSQGYSSYNEQFF	TGTGCCTGGAGTCAGGGCTACAGCTCCTACAATGAGCAGTTCTTC
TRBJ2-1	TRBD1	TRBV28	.	CASSLMGQGSYNEQFF	TGTGCCAGCAGTTTAATGGGACAGGGATCCTACAATGAGCAGTTCTTC
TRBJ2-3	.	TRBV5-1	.	CASREAGSTDTQYF	TGCGCCAGCCGAGAGGCGGGAAGCACAGATACGCAGTATTTT
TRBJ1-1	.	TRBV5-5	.	CASSALLTVNTEAFF	TGTGCCAGCAGCGCACTTTTAACAGTTAACACTGAAGCTTTCTTT
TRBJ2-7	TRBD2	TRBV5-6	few	CASSLPRGEQYF	TGTGCCAGCAGCCTCCCGCGGGGGGAGCAGTACTTC
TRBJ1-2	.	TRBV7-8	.	CASSLGQKYGYTF	TGTGCCAGCAGCCTGGGGCAGAAGTATGGCTACACCTTC
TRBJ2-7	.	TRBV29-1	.	CSVERLDTYEQYF	TGCAGCGTTGAAAGACTAGATACGTACGAGCAGTACTTC
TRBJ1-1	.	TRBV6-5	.	CASSLGSEAFF	TGTGCCAGCAGCCTGGGATCGGAAGCTTTCTTT
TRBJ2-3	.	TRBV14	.	CASSSSADTQYF	TGTGCCAGCAGCTCTAGCGCAGATACGCAGTATTTT